This entry lists 14 T cell receptor beta chains sequenced from one sample in a study of vaccination and CD4 T cells after COVID-19. The treatment was: roughly nine-day PBMC culture with coronavirus spike peptide pools or control peptides (ViraFEST assay). These receptors have no identified antigens. Cultured CD4+ T-cell DNA underwent Oncomine TCR Beta short-read sequencing. TCRdb processed the PCR reads anew with MiXCR; each CDR3 protein has one entry. Of approximately 11,000 distinct CDR3 sequences listed, roughly 28% are singletons. The sequenced sample was CD4+ T cells from blood, cultured in vitro. These receptors all come from a human donor who had recovered from COVID-19.

The CDR3 DNA follows: TGCGCCAGCAGCCAAGATCTAGGTACAGGCGTGCCCCAGCATTTT. Protein: CASSQDLGTGVPQHF. The V gene is TRBV4-3, the J gene TRBJ1-5; D may be TRBD1 (5 bases). The CDR3 consists of 15 residues. The V gene lost 0 bases and the J gene lost 9 bases, with 15 bases spanning the gap. Germline CDR1 LGHNA, CDR2 YSLEER.

The chain uses TRBV6-2 or TRBV6-3 and TRBJ2-7, with TRBD2 matching over 11 bases. CDR1 and CDR2 (germline): MNHEY, SVGEGT. Losses at the gene ends were 4 bases for V and 0 bases for J; bases not matched to a gene: 14. The CDR3 is 19 amino acids. The CDR3 DNA follows: TGTGCCAGCAGTTTCCCGACTAGCGGGGCCACCTCGAGCTCCTACGAGCAGTACTTC. Translated, it gives CASSFPTSGATSSSYEQYF.

Sample share makes this clonotype medium-sized. The J gene is TRBJ1-1, the V gene TRBV15; TRBD1 is a possible D gene (5 bases). V lost 1 base and J lost 1, with 10 bases in between. This CDR3 has 15 residues. Per the germline V gene, CDR1 is LNHNV and CDR2 is YYDKDF (reference sequence). The CDR3 region has the DNA TGTGCCACCAGCAGAGGTGGGGACGCGAACACTGAAGCTTTCTTT. This gives the protein CATSRGGDANTEAFF.

The chain uses TRBV20-1 and TRBJ2-1; maybe TRBD2 (6 bases). Germline lookup yields CDR1 DFQATT and CDR2 SNEGSKA (reference sequence). This CDR3 spans 15 amino acids. Trimming stripped 6 bases from V and 5 bases from J, with 20 bases between. This CDR3 reads CSATSPRGVNNEQFF. CDR3 coding DNA: TGCAGTGCCACCTCCCCGCGGGGCGTCAACAATGAGCAGTTCTTC.

This chain connects TRBV7-9 to TRBJ1-2, with D possibly matching TRBD1 (5 bases). CDR1 SEHNR and CDR2 FQNEAQ come from the germline V gene (reference sequence). Between the trimmed V and J ends, which lost 4 bases and 6 bases, there was a span of 18 bases. This CDR3 contains 15 residues. The CDR3 bases are TGTGCCAGCAGCTCCGGGGGGGGAAGCCTGAATGGCTACACCTTC. Protein sequence: CASSSGGGSLNGYTF.

The chain recombines TRBV6-5 with TRBJ2-1; 10 positions agree with TRBD2. V was pared by 0 bases and J by 8 bases, with 7 bases of the junction left unmatched. The CDR3 is 16 amino acids. Germline V gene lookup returns CDR1 MNHEY and CDR2 SVGAGI. CDR3 coding DNA: TGTGCCAGCAGTTACTCTAGGCTAGCGGGAGTCCATGAGCAGTTCTTC. This encodes CASSYSRLAGVHEQFF.

This clonotype showed up just a few times. V usage is TRBV6-1 and J usage is TRBJ1-1, with D tentatively TRBD1 (5 bases). The CDR3 loop spans 13 amino acids. Between the trimmed V and J ends, which lost 6 bases and 6 bases, there was a span of 14 bases. The germline V gene encodes CDR1 MNHNS and CDR2 SASEGT. The CDR3 bases are TGTGCCAGCAGCGCGGACCGAGGGGCTGAAGCTTTCTTT. Translating gives CASSADRGAEAFF.

Within the sample, this clonotype is medium-sized. The chain recombines TRBV2 with TRBJ1-2; 10 bases are a match to TRBD1. Germline V gives CDR1 SNHLY, CDR2 FYNNEI. The CDR3 has 14 residues. Trimming removed 7 bases from V and 4 bases from J; junction bases left unmatched: 6. CDR3 in DNA: TGTGCCAGCATTGCTGACAGGGGGCCCTATGGCTACACCTTC. Protein product: CASIADRGPYGYTF.

The rearrangement uses TRBV7-3 and TRBJ2-2; 8 bases line up with TRBD2. The J segment lost 8 bases and the V segment lost 5 bases, leaving 7 bases of the junction unmatched. Germline CDR1 and CDR2: SGHTA and FQGTGA. The CDR3 is made up of 14 amino acids. This chain's CDR3 is CASSPGLGMGELFF. CDR3 in DNA: TGTGCCAGCAGCCCGGGACTAGGGATGGGGGAGCTGTTTTTT.

The CDR3 loop reads CASSIRGASSPLHF. The CDR3 DNA reads as TGTGCCAGTAGTATCCGGGGCGCAAGTTCACCCCTCCACTTT. V is TRBV19 and J is TRBJ1-6; maybe TRBD1 (5 bases). V gave up 3 bases and J gave up 9 bases, with 12 bases separating them. The CDR3 sequence is 14 residues long. Germline loops: CDR1 LNHDA, CDR2 SQIVND (reference sequence). The full variable domain, in which reference TRBV19 and TRBJ1-6 provide the parts outside the CDR3, is DGGITQSPKYLFRKEGQNVTLSCEQNLNHDAMYWYRQDPGQGLRLIYYSQIVNDFQKGDIAEGYSVSREKKESFPLTVTSAQKNPTAFYLCASSIRGASSPLHFGNGTRLTVT.

A few counts support this clonotype. The V gene is TRBV20-1, the J gene TRBJ2-3, with D uncertain. Germline V CDR1 and CDR2: DFQATT, SNEGSKA (reference sequence). This CDR3 spans 14 amino acids. With 6 bases removed from V and 0 bases from J, the gap between germline ends came to 13 bases. CDR3 sequence reads: CSATASSSTDTQYF. The CDR3 DNA reads TGCAGTGCCACGGCCTCCTCTAGCACAGATACGCAGTATTTT.

The gene calls are TRBV12-2 and TRBJ1-2; the D call TRBD1 from the table was never checked on the DNA. TRBV12-2 is listed as a pseudogene. The CDR3 spans 13 residues. The CDR3 coding sequence is TGTGCAAGTCGCCCACCGGGATCAGGTGGCTACACCTTC. This sequence encodes CASRPPGSGGYTF.

By sample fraction, this clonotype is medium-sized. This rearrangement joins TRBV20-1 to TRBJ1-2, with D possibly TRBD1 on 5 matching bases. Germline lookup yields CDR1 DFQATT and CDR2 SNEGSKA (reference sequence). V lost 3 bases, J lost 8 bases, and 19 bases lay in between. CDR3 length equals 14 residues. The CDR3 spells CSARGGTAGLGYTF. Here the CDR3 DNA reads TGCAGTGCTAGGGGTGGGACCGCAGGTCTAGGCTACACCTTC.

This clonotype has a handful of counts. The chain combines TRBV11-3 with TRBJ2-1, with 9 bases that match TRBD2. Looked up from germline, CDR1 is SGHNT and CDR2 is YENEEA. There are 17 residues in the CDR3. V lost 1 base, J lost 2 bases, and 6 bases stayed unmatched. CDR3 amino acids: CASSLALAGPTYNEQFF. CDR3 in DNA: TGTGCCAGCAGCTTAGCCCTAGCGGGACCTACCTACAATGAGCAGTTCTTC.